These 10 T cell receptor beta chains were all obtained from the same sample, sequenced in a study of cytomegalovirus exposure and HLA in healthy donors. The PCR used 60 Vbeta and 13 Jbeta primers. Only in-frame clones appear in the TCRdb table, and some are missing; sequencing was by immunoSEQ multiplex PCR. The top ten clones hold approximately 2% of a sample with more than 150,000 clones, around four fifths of them seen once. Sequencing input: PBMCs. The origin of the receptors is a woman aged 25 to 45 in good health and CMV-seronegative.

This chain links TRBV30 with TRBJ2-1, with 12 nucleotides matching TRBD2. This CDR3 spans 14 amino acids. Germline V lookup: CDR1 GTSNPN, CDR2 SVGIG (reference sequence). V trimming: 4 bases; J trimming: 12 bases; junction bases outside the gene matches: 10. The CDR3 loop is CAWKLAGGILGQFF. In nucleotides, the CDR3 is TGTGCCTGGAAACTAGCGGGGGGCATTCTAGGGCAGTTCTTC.

V usage is TRBV5-1 and J usage is TRBJ2-1; D is perhaps TRBD2 (5 bases). Looked up from germline, CDR1 is SGHRS and CDR2 is YFSETQ. There are 13 residues in the CDR3. The ends were cut back, 0 bases at V and 6 bases at J, with 7 bases in the middle. CDR3 in amino acids: CASSLGLFNEQFF. CDR3 sequence (DNA): TGCGCCAGCAGCTTGGGACTATTCAATGAGCAGTTCTTC.

The chain is built from TRBV11-2 and TRBJ1-2; TRBD1 might be the D (6 bases). Germline assignment: CDR1 SGHAT and CDR2 FQNNGV. V was clipped by 4 bases and J by 4 bases, with 13 bases between them. The CDR3 extends over 14 amino acids. Here the CDR3 reads CASSYGGAVYGYTF. CDR3 DNA sequence: TGTGCCAGCAGCTATGGGGGCGCGGTCTATGGCTACACCTTC.

The CDR3 here is CASSQTGLNGYTF. CDR3 coding DNA: TGCGCCAGCAGCCAGACAGGGCTTAATGGCTACACCTTC. The rearrangement joins TRBV4-3 to TRBJ1-2, with 7 bases identical to TRBD1. The CDR3 length is 13 residues. The ends lost 3 bases at V and 6 bases at J; junction bases unmatched: 4. CDR1 is LGHNA, CDR2 YSLEER, per germline.

This clone has a single count. V gene TRBV19 combines with J gene TRBJ2-3; 12 positions agree with TRBD2. The CDR3 loop spans 14 amino acids. With V trimmed by 6 bases and J by 6 bases, 4 bases remained unmatched. The germline gives CDR1 LNHDA, CDR2 SQIVND (reference sequence). CDR3 amino acids: CASRLAGGSDTQYF. DNA of the CDR3: TGTGCCAGTAGACTAGCGGGGGGATCGGATACGCAGTATTTT. The full variable domain, rest sourced from reference TRBV19 and TRBJ2-3, is DGGITQSPKYLFRKEGQNVTLSCEQNLNHDAMYWYRQDPGQGLRLIYYSQIVNDFQKGDIAEGYSVSREKKESFPLTVTSAQKNPTAFYLCASRLAGGSDTQYFGPGTRLTVL.

The V call is TRBV7-2, the J call TRBJ2-3; maybe TRBD2 (5 bases). Germline assignment: CDR1 SGHTA and CDR2 FQGNSA. V lost 1 base to trimming and J lost 3 bases, with 11 bases between them. The CDR3 runs to 15 residues. CDR3 sequence reads: CASSLDGIETDTQYF. Written as DNA, the CDR3 is TGTGCCAGCAGCTTAGACGGGATCGAGACAGATACGCAGTATTTT.

The chain links TRBV4-2 to TRBJ2-3, with 7 bases aligning to TRBD2. Trimming took 1 base from V and 2 from J; bases not matched to a gene: 6. This CDR3 is 16 amino acids long. Germline V gene sequence: CDR1 LGHNA, CDR2 YNFKEQ. The CDR3 region is CASSQGDYRSTDTQYF. The CDR3 bases are TGTGCCAGCAGCCAAGGGGACTACCGTTCCACAGATACGCAGTATTTT.

The chain joins TRBV5-6 to TRBJ2-7; TRBD2 aligns across 7 bases. The germline V gene encodes CDR1 SGHDT and CDR2 YYEEEE. With 0 bases clipped from V and 7 bases from J, the junction kept 4 bases outside the gene matches. CDR3 length equals 13 residues. CDR3 coding DNA: TGTGCCAGCAGCTTGGCGTCGGGGGGAGAGCAGTACTTC. Translated, it gives CASSLASGGEQYF.

This clone appeared once. The rearrangement links TRBV6-6 to TRBJ1-1; D is perhaps TRBD1 (6 bases). The CDR3 covers 15 residues. Between the trimmed V and J ends, which lost 4 bases and 3 bases, there was a span of 15 bases. Germline CDR1 MNHNY, CDR2 SVGAGI (reference sequence). DNA for the CDR3: TGTGCCAGCAGTTTCTACAGGGTTTCGGACACTGAAGCTTTCTTT. This translates into CASSFYRVSDTEAFF.

The chain has TRBV30 and TRBJ1-2, with TRBD1 identical over 9 bases. Trimming at V came to 4 bases and at J to 6 bases, leaving 9 bases not matched to a gene. This CDR3 comprises 14 residues. The germline V gene encodes CDR1 GTSNPN and CDR2 SVGIG (reference sequence). CDR3 nucleotides: TGTGCCTGGAATTACGGACAGGGGTTGAATGGCTACACCTTC. This translates into CAWNYGQGLNGYTF.